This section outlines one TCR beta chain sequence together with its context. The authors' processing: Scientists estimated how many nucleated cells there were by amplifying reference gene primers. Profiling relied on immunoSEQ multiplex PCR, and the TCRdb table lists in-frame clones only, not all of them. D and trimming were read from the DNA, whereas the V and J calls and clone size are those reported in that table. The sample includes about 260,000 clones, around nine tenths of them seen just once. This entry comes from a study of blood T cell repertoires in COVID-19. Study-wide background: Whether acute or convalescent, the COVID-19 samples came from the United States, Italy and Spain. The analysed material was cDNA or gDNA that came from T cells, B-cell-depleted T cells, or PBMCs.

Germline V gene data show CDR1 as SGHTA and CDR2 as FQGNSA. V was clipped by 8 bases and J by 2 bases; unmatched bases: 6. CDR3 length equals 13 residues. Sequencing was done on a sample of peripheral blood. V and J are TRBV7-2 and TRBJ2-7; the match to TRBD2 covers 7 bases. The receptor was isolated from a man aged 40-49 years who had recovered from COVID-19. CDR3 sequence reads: CASRGGGTYEQYF. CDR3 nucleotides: TGTGCCAGCCGGGGCGGGGGAACCTACGAGCAGTACTTC.